The sequence of this T cell receptor beta chain was determined in a study of blood T cell repertoires in COVID-19. The repertoire was sequenced with immunoSEQ multiplex PCR; TCRdb's copy has only in-frame clones and lacks some. Of fewer than 350,000 clones listed, 90% are singletons. This CDR3 has 13 residues. V was clipped by 1 base and J by 7 bases, with 5 bases between them. CDR1 is SGHVS, CDR2 FNYEAQ, per germline. This TCR was sampled from a woman younger than 35 with acute COVID-19. Specimen: PBMCs or T cells enriched from blood (not recorded which). The rearrangement uses TRBV7-6 and TRBJ1-6; D gene ambiguous. The CDR3: CASSLGGNSPLHF. CDR3 in DNA: TGTGCCAGCAGCTTAGGAGGGAATTCACCCCTCCACTTT.